This note documents a single TCR beta chain sequence. What it binds is unknown. Together with a sample-barcoded 5' primer, a J-beta primer mix was included in a second PCR lasting roughly 6 to 12 cycles. Via MiXCR, TCRdb re-called the 5' RACE reads, giving one row per CDR3 protein. In the table there are over 950,000 distinct CDR3 sequences, just over 50% of which are singletons. The sample belongs to a study of blood T cells in healthy people across ages. Findings of the study overall: The authors considered diversity estimates from one million T cells to be underestimates.

Germline loops: CDR1 LGHNA, CDR2 YSLEER. The CDR3 is 13 residues long. V lost 2 bases and J 9 bases, leaving 11 bases between the germline ends. The V and J genes are TRBV4-3 and TRBJ2-1; D possibly corresponds to TRBD2 (5 bases). The sample consisted of blood. This TCR was recovered from a woman in her sixties or seventies in good health. The CDR3 loop reads CASSQSGRSEQFF. The CDR3 nucleotides are TGCGCCAGCAGCCAAAGCGGTCGGTCTGAGCAGTTCTTC.